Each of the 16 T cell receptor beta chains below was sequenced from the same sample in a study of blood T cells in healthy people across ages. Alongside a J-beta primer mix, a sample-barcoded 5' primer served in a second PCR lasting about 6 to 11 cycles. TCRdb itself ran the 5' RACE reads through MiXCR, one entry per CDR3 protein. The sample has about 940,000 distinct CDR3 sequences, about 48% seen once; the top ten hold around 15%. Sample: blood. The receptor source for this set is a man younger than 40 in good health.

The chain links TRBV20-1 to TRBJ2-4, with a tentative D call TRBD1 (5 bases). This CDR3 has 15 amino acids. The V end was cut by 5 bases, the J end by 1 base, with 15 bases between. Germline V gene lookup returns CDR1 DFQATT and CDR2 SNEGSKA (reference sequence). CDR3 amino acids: CSAGHPNAAKNIQYF. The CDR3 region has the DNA TGCAGTGCTGGACATCCTAATGCCGCCAAAAACATTCAGTACTTC.

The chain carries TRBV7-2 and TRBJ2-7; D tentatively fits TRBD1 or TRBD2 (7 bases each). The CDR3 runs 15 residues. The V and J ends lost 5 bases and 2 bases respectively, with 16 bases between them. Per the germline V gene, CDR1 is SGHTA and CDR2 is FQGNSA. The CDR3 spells CASSPAGTVTYEQYF. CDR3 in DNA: TGTGCCAGCAGCCCAGCGGGGACAGTAACCTACGAGCAGTACTTC.

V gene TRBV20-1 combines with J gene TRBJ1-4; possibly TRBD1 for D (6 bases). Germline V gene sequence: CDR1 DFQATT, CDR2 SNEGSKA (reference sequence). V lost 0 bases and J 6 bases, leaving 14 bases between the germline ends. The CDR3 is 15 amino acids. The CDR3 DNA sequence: TGCAGTGCTAGAGATGTGGGCAGGGGATATGAAAAACTGTTTTTT. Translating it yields CSARDVGRGYEKLFF.

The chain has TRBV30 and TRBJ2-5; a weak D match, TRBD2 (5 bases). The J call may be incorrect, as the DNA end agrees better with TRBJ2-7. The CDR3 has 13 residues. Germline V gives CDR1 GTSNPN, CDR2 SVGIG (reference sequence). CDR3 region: CAWSRGQVDEQYF. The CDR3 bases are TGTGCCTGGAGTCGGGGTCAGGTCGACGAGCAGTACTTC.

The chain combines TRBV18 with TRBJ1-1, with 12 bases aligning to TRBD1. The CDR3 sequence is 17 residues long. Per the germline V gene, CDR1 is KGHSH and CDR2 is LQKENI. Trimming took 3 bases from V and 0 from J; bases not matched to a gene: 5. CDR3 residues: CASSPGQGATMNTEAFF. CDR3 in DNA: TGTGCCAGCTCACCGGGACAGGGGGCTACAATGAACACTGAAGCTTTCTTT.

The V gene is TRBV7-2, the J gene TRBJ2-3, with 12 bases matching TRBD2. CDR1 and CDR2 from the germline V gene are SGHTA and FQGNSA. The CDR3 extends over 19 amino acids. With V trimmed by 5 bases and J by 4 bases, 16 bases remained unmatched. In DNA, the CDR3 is TGTGCCAGCAGCCCAACCCCACTAGCGGGGGGCCAACCCGCAGATACGCAGTATTTT. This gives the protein CASSPTPLAGGQPADTQYF. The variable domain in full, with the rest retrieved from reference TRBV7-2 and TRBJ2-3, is GAGVSQSPSNKVTEKGKDVELRCDPISGHTALYWYRQSLGQGLEFLIYFQGNSAPDKSGLPSDRFSAERTGGSVSTLTIQRTQQEDSAVYLCASSPTPLAGGQPADTQYFGPGTRLTVL.

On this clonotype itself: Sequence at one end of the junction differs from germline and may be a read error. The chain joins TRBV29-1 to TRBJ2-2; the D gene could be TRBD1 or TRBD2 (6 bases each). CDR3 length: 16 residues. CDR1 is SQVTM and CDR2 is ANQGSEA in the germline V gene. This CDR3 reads CGVRGGQNANTGELFF. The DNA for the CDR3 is TGCGGCGTCCGAGGGGGGCAGAACGCGAACACCGGGGAGCTGTTTTTT.

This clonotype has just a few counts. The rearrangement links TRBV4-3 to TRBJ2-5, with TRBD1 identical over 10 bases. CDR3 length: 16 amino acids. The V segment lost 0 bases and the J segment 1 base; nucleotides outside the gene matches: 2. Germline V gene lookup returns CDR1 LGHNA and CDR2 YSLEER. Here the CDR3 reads CASSQEGTGAQETQYF. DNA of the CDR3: TGCGCCAGCAGCCAAGAAGGGACAGGGGCCCAAGAGACCCAGTACTTC.

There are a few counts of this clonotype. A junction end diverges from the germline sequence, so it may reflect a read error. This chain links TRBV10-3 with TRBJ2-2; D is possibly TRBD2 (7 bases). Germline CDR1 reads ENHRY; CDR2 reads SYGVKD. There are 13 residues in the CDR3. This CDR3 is CAMSDGGRGELFF. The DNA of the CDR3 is TGTGCCATGAGTGACGGGGGGCGCGGGGAGCTGTTTTTT.

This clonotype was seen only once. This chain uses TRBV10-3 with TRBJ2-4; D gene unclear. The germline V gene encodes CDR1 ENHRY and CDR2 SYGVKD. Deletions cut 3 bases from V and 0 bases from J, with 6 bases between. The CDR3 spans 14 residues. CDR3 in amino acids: CAISEEIAKNIQYF. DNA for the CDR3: TGTGCCATCAGTGAAGAGATAGCCAAAAACATTCAGTACTTC.

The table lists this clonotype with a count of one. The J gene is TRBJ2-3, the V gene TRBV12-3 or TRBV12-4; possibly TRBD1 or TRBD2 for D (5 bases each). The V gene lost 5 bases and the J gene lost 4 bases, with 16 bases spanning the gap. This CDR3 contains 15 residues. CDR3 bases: TGTGCCAGCAGTCCCGACCGAGGGGCATCAGATACGCAGTATTTT. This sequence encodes CASSPDRGASDTQYF.

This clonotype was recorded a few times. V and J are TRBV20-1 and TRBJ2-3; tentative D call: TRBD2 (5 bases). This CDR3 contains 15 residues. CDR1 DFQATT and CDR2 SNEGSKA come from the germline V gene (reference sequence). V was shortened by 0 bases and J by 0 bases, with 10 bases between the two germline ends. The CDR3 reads CSARDPTISTDTQYF. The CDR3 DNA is TGCAGTGCTAGAGACCCGACTATCAGCACAGATACGCAGTATTTT.

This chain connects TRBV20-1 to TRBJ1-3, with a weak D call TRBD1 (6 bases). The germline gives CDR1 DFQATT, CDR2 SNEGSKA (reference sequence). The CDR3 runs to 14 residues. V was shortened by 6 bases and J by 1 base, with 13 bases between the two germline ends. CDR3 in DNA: TGCAGTGCGACCGAAACAGGGTCTGGAAACACCATATATTTT. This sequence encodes CSATETGSGNTIYF.

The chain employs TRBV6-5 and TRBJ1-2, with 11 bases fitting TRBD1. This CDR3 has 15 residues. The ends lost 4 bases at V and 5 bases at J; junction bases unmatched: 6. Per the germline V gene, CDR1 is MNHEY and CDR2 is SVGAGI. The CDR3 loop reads CASSWSGTGGYGYTF. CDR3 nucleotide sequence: TGTGCCAGCAGTTGGTCCGGGACAGGGGGGTATGGCTACACCTTC.

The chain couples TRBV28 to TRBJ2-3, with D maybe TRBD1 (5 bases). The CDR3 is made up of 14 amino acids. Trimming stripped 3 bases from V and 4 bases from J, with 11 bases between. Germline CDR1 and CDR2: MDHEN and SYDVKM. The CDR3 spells CASSFDSGADTQYF. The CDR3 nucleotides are TGTGCCAGCAGTTTTGACAGTGGGGCAGATACGCAGTATTTT.

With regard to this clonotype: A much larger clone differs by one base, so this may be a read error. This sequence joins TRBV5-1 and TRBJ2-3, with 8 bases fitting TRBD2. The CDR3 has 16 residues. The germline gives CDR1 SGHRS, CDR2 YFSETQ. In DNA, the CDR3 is TGCGCCAGCAGCTTGGGTACACTAGCGGACACAGATATGCAGTATTTT. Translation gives CASSLGTLADTDMQYF.